This TCR beta chain stems from a study of blood T cells in healthy people across ages (dated by TCRdb to the mid-2010s). Context from the whole study: In model experiments, roughly one uniquely barcoded TCR beta cDNA molecule per two T cells was captured by template switching. For two donors (one aged 18 to 29 and one aged 80 or older), the study analyzed two additional independent replicas of 1 million unique cDNA reads from the same blood draw. To track age-related changes in TCR beta repertoire diversity, the study relied on deep sequencing normalized with unique cDNA molecular identifiers. The donors were split into four age groups: young (average around 15 years), middle-aged (nearly 40), aged (more than 60) and long-lived (approximately 80). Donors of different ages were randomly distributed across sequencing lanes to avoid experimental bias. Overall study results and their limits: As age increased, observed TCR beta diversity per million T cells dropped in a roughly linear way, and a significant reduction was already evident by age approximately 40. Since profiling was done on bulk unsorted PBMCs, naive and antigen-experienced compartments could not be conclusively compared. Total diversity estimates from one million sequenced T cells were considered lower bounds and underestimates. There was a strong correlation between observed TCR beta diversity and the percentage of naive T cells measured by flow cytometry. Because the CMV infection status of the donors was unknown, age-related changes in expanded clonotypes may potentially have been confounded. The long-lived group showed more naive CD4+ T cells, fewer expanded clones and increased TCR diversity than the aged group, suggesting age selection.

V is reduced by 2 bases and J by 7 bases, leaving a spacing of 18 bases between them. Measured from the cysteine to the phenylalanine, the CDR3 is 15 residues long. The CDR3 DNA has 45 bases and is translated from base 1. Via the germline V gene, CDR1 is SGHTA and CDR2 FQGNSA. Receptors were amplified or captured by 5' RACE. Data came from an Illumina HiSeq 2500. A second PCR of about 7 to 12 cycles was performed with a sample-barcoded 5' primer and a J-beta primer mix. A template-switch 5' adaptor carrying 12 random nucleotides introduced a unique molecular identifier onto each TCR beta cDNA molecule. Each sample yielded at least 2.5 million CDR3-containing paired-end reads. All of the RNA was converted into first-strand cDNA using the Mint cDNA synthesis kit, with a TRBC-specific oligonucleotide serving as the primer. After uracil-DNA glycosylase treatment, a first 18-cycle PCR used universal primers M1SS and BC2_uni_R on all cDNA. Processing in the source paper ran as follows. Each sample was normalized by randomly selecting 1 million high-quality reads, each carrying a distinct molecular identifier. Reads with shared molecular identifiers were discarded instead of being binned into consensus sequences. MiTCR, run with a Q25 quality threshold and the strictest error-elimination algorithm, handled CDR3 identification, clonotype clustering and error correction. A nonparametric unseen species model using Euler transformation provided a lower-bound estimate of total TCR beta diversity. TCRdb reanalyzed the raw reads on its own, using fastp at Q25 for trimming and MiXCR for clone calling, and kept in-frame beta chains. CDR3 protein sequences are deduplicated, and each keeps its most common genes and DNA. The V and J calls shown here were made by TCRdb, not taken from the authors' results. The sample profile shows some 790,000 distinct CDR3 sequences; more than 25% of them were found once. About 18% of the sample lies in the top ten.

Donors were 35 to 40 systemically healthy Caucasian individuals from Russia aged roughly 6 to 95 years. Each donor gave about 9.2 milliliters of peripheral blood, drawn into EDTA-treated Vacutainer tubes. Ficoll-Paque density-gradient centrifugation was used to isolate PBMCs, with at least 7 million obtained per sample. Trizol reagent was used to extract total RNA from PBMCs, with at least 5 micrograms per sample. Naive CD45RAhigh/CD27high T cell percentages were measured by flow cytometry on a PBMC aliquot from every donor. A note on this clonotype: The antigen it binds to is not known. A single base separates this from a much larger clone, so it may be a read error.

The sequence joins TRBV7-2 to TRBJ2-7; the D gene is perhaps TRBD2, on 6 matching bases. The TCR sequence derives from a woman aged 80 or over in good health. The sample taken for sequencing was blood. The CDR3 region: CASSLTGLRGNEQYF. In nucleotides, the sequence is TGTGCCAGCAGCTTAACGGGACTCCGGGGGAATGAGCAGTACTTC.